This entry lists 5 T cell receptor beta chains sequenced from one sample in a study of shared clonotypes between healthy human individuals. TCRdb's copy holds only in-frame clones and misses some; the assay was immunoSEQ multiplex PCR. The sample contains about 690,000 clones, 90% of which appear only once. Sequenced: memory CD8+ T cells from PBMCs. Stated subset: CD45RO+ cells pooled with CCR7-negative TemRA cells. The receptors derive from a man younger than 35 in good health. Some clones in this sample may be carry-over from other donors' samples.

This sequence joins TRBV9 and TRBJ2-2; D unresolved. The CDR3 runs to 13 residues. Germline assignment: CDR1 SGDLS and CDR2 YYNGEE. Trimming removed 0 bases from V and 6 bases from J, with 6 bases in between. The CDR3 is CASSVGESGELFF. CDR3 in DNA: TGTGCCAGCAGCGTAGGAGAGTCCGGGGAGCTGTTTTTT.

V gene TRBV9 combines with J gene TRBJ2-7; 8 nucleotides line up with TRBD1. Germline lookup yields CDR1 SGDLS and CDR2 YYNGEE. There are 15 residues in the CDR3. Unmatched junction bases numbered 5, after V lost 3 bases and J lost 0 bases. Written as DNA, the CDR3 is TGTGCCAGCAGCGCCACCGGGACAGGCTCCTACGAGCAGTACTTC. This encodes CASSATGTGSYEQYF.

The chain recombines TRBV7-2 with TRBJ1-2; perhaps TRBD1 as D (5 bases). The CDR3 spans 15 residues. Trimming left V 3 bases short and J 2 bases short, with 13 bases between. Germline V gene data show CDR1 as SGHTA and CDR2 as FQGNSA. CDR3 nucleotides: TGTGCCAGCAGCTTTCGCGGGGGTCACAACTATGGCTACACCTTC. Its translation is CASSFRGGHNYGYTF.

The gene calls are TRBV30 and TRBJ2-1, with D maybe TRBD1 (5 bases). With 1 base removed from V and 8 bases from J, the gap between germline ends came to 9 bases. This CDR3 spans 12 amino acids. Germline CDR1 reads GTSNPN; CDR2 reads SVGIG (reference sequence). The CDR3 region is CAWSEGFDEQFF. CDR3 nucleotides: TGTGCCTGGAGTGAGGGGTTCGATGAGCAGTTCTTC.

The rearrangement links TRBV11-1 to TRBJ2-2; the D gene is possibly TRBD2 (6 bases). CDR3 length: 17 residues. The V and J ends lost 1 base and 1 base respectively, with 13 bases between them. From germline, CDR1 is SGHAT and CDR2 FQDESV (reference sequence). The CDR3 region is CASSLVSGEMNTGELFF. The CDR3 nucleotides read TGTGCCAGCAGCTTAGTTTCGGGGGAGATGAACACCGGGGAGCTGTTTTTT.